This T cell receptor (beta chain) is drawn from a study of T cell repertoires in cytomegalovirus infection. Study in general: Well-studied HLA-B-restricted epitopes and recently identified HLA-C-restricted epitopes of CMV were both used in the study. Findings of the study overall: Frequencies of public TCR beta families were cumulated, and this identified carriers of CMV plus the relevant HLA. CMV-specific TCR beta clonotypes restricted by HLA-C dominated the ex vivo response.

TCRdb used MiXCR to reprocess the reads, holding one entry per CDR3 protein. The repertoire holds roughly 310,000 distinct CDR3 sequences, with around 29% as singletons. This clonotype was observed many times. Its target is not known. This TCR was recovered from a human donor in good health (CMV status not recorded). Some clones in this sample may be carry-over from other donors' samples. Specimen: cultured PBMCs, collected from culture after CMV antigen stimulation.

For the CDR3, the DNA is TGTGCCAGTACCCCGGAGAGGGTTAGGGCAAATCAGCCCCAGCATTTT. It specifies CASTPERVRANQPQHF. V and J are TRBV19 and TRBJ1-5; D is unclear. CDR3 length: 16 residues. Between the trimmed V and J ends, which lost 7 bases and 4 bases, there was a span of 20 bases. CDR1 and CDR2 from the germline V gene are LNHDA and SQIVND (reference sequence).